What follows are 9 T cell receptor beta chains derived from one specimen sequenced in a study of blood T cell repertoires in COVID-19. Produced via immunoSEQ multiplex PCR; TCRdb's table is partial and in-frame only. The sample consists of around 190,000 clones, about 88% of them appearing once. The sample was peripheral blood. The receptors derive from a man between 50 and 59 years old with COVID-19, enrolled during active disease.

This clone was counted a few times. The chain links TRBV29-1 to TRBJ2-3; 8 bases fit TRBD2. This CDR3 has 13 amino acids. V was pared by 3 bases and J by 6 bases, with 5 bases of the junction left unmatched. CDR1 and CDR2 from the germline V gene are SQVTM and ANQGSEA. The CDR3 coding sequence is TGCAGCGTTGAGAAGCGGGGGTCGGATACGCAGTATTTT. Protein: CSVEKRGSDTQYF.

This clone has more than one count but fewer than ten. The V and J genes are TRBV11-2 and TRBJ2-1, with D tentatively TRBD2 (5 bases). This CDR3 region has 15 residues. Germline V gene data show CDR1 as SGHAT and CDR2 as FQNNGV. The germline V and J ends were trimmed by 5 bases and 6 bases, with 17 bases remaining between them. The CDR3, as DNA: TGTGCCAGCAGCACATCAACTAGTCGGGGCAATGAGCAGTTCTTC. Protein product: CASSTSTSRGNEQFF.

The genes are TRBV3-1 (or the pseudogene TRBV3-2) and TRBJ1-5; the match to TRBD1 covers 7 bases. The CDR3 is made up of 15 amino acids. Germline V CDR1 and CDR2: LGHDT, YNNKEL (reference sequence). The V and J ends lost 2 bases and 4 bases, in that order; junction bases with no gene match: 5. The chain's CDR3 is CASSQNIQGNQPQHF. CDR3 nucleotide sequence: TGTGCCAGCAGCCAAAATATACAGGGGAATCAGCCCCAGCATTTT.

The chain carries TRBV6-5 and TRBJ2-1; perhaps TRBD2 as D (6 bases). Deletions cut 8 bases from V and 9 bases from J, with 23 bases between. The length of the CDR3 is 15 residues. The germline V gene encodes CDR1 MNHEY and CDR2 SVGAGI. The CDR3 protein is CASLVSGYTAGEQFF. In nucleotides, the CDR3 is TGTGCCAGCCTAGTTAGCGGTTATACGGCTGGTGAGCAGTTCTTC.

The V and J genes are TRBV15 and TRBJ1-1; TRBD1 matches at 10 bases. Trimming at V came to 3 bases and at J to 1 base, leaving 2 bases not matched to a gene. Germline V CDR1 and CDR2: LNHNV, YYDKDF (reference sequence). There are 15 residues in the CDR3. CDR3 in DNA: TGTGCCACCAGCAGGGGGGACAGGGGGAACACTGAAGCTTTCTTT. It is translated as CATSRGDRGNTEAFF.

The chain combines TRBV5-1 with TRBJ2-1; 13 nucleotides match TRBD2. There are 20 residues in the CDR3. Germline CDR1 and CDR2: SGHRS and YFSETQ. V trimming: 4 bases; J trimming: 1 base; junction bases outside the gene matches: 14. The CDR3 sequence: CASSPEAGLAGTKSYNEQFF. The CDR3 nucleotides are TGCGCCAGCAGCCCCGAGGCGGGACTAGCGGGGACGAAGTCCTACAATGAGCAGTTCTTC.

This chain links TRBV6-2 or TRBV6-3 with TRBJ2-7, with 10 bases aligning to TRBD2. The CDR3 covers 16 residues. Germline V gives CDR1 MNHEY, CDR2 SVGEGT. Trimming at V came to 0 bases and at J to 4 bases, leaving 6 bases not matched to a gene. The CDR3: CASSYSTERGGYEQYF. CDR3 coding DNA: TGTGCCAGCAGTTACTCGACGGAGCGGGGGGGGTACGAGCAGTACTTC.

Here the CDR3 reads CASSGSGQGYEQYF. CDR3 nucleotides: TGTGCCAGCAGCGGAAGCGGGCAGGGCTACGAGCAGTACTTC. V usage is TRBV7-9 and J usage is TRBJ2-7; the D gene is possibly TRBD2 (6 bases). This CDR3 has 14 amino acids. With 5 bases removed from V and 3 bases from J, the gap between germline ends came to 14 bases. Germline loops: CDR1 SEHNR, CDR2 FQNEAQ (reference sequence).

The V gene is TRBV6-5, the J gene TRBJ2-7; unclear D gene. Germline values: CDR1 MNHEY, CDR2 SVGAGI. Trimming stripped 0 bases from V and 1 base from J, with 10 bases between. This CDR3 comprises 15 residues. The CDR3, as DNA: TGTGCCAGCAGTTACTCGTTATTTTCGTCCTACGAGCAGTACTTC. Protein product: CASSYSLFSSYEQYF.